This T cell receptor (beta chain) is from a study of shared clonotypes between healthy human individuals. On the study more broadly: Each donor's CD8 memory used one plate, CD8 naive two, each CD4 subset three. Study findings and constraints: Depth was large, yet rarefaction showed that sorted-subset sequencing was incomplete. Naive subsets, compared against memory subsets, generally had larger estimated richness values.

Clones were sequenced by immunoSEQ multiplex PCR, and TCRdb holds only the in-frame ones, with some missing. The sample lists approximately 2,200,000 clones; approximately 94% were seen once. Naive CD8 cells lacked CD45RO and underwent positive selection for CCR7, leaving out terminally differentiated effector memory CD45RA+ cells. There were no recent acute infections or vaccinations among the donors, who were healthy HIV-negative adults. As for this clone: The antigen remains undetermined.

Trimming shortened V by 1 base and J by 6 bases, and 13 bases separated the two germline ends. Germline loops: CDR1 LNHDA, CDR2 SQIVND (reference sequence). The CDR3 has 14 amino acids. The chain combines TRBV19 with TRBJ2-7, with D possibly TRBD1 on 5 matching bases. The sample comprised naive CD8+ T cells from PBMCs. This clonotype originated in a man between 18 and 29 years old in good health. Some clones in this sample may be carry-over from other donors' samples. CDR3 region: CASSIAQGSAEQYF. CDR3 nucleotide sequence: TGTGCCAGTAGTATAGCCCAGGGTTCGGCCGAGCAGTACTTC.